These 22 T cell receptor beta chains came from one sample sequenced in a study of blood T cell repertoires in COVID-19. Profiled with immunoSEQ multiplex PCR; TCRdb holds only in-frame clones, not every one. The data contain over 60,000 clones, roughly 92% of them singletons. The sample taken for sequencing was peripheral blood. These receptors were collected from a human donor in a cohort sampled during active COVID-19.

The count of this clone is one. The rearrangement links TRBV2 to TRBJ2-2, with 7 bases identical to TRBD2. The CDR3 length is 16 residues. Per the germline V gene, CDR1 is SNHLY and CDR2 is FYNNEI. V gave up 4 bases and J gave up 5 bases; unmatched junction bases: 10. In DNA form, the CDR3 reads TGTGCCAGCAGTGGTACTCTTGCGGGAGTTACCGGGGAGCTGTTTTTT. The encoded protein is CASSGTLAGVTGELFF.

CDR3 region: CATFDQGARVGELFF. CDR3 DNA: TGTGCCACATTCGATCAGGGGGCACGGGTCGGGGAGCTGTTTTTT. This rearrangement joins TRBV6-5 to TRBJ2-2; TRBD1 matches 8 bases. V lost 10 bases to trimming and J lost 7 bases; unmatched junction nucleotides: 14. The CDR3 has 15 residues. Per the germline V gene, CDR1 is MNHEY and CDR2 is SVGAGI.

The count of this clone is one. CDR3 in DNA: TGTGCCAGCAGCCAAGGAGGGACAGGGTTTTCGGCCCAGCATTTT. Translating gives CASSQGGTGFSAQHF. The rearrangement joins TRBV14 to TRBJ1-5; 9 bases agree with TRBD1. Germline values: CDR1 SGHDN, CDR2 FVKESK. The CDR3 loop spans 15 amino acids. V dropped 1 base and J dropped 11; count of bases not matched to a gene: 9.

Comment on this clone: A junction boundary mismatches the germline segment, possibly from a read error. The chain couples TRBV7-7 to TRBJ2-1, with 9 bases lining up with TRBD2. The CDR3 is 18 residues long. Germline V lookup: CDR1 SSHAT, CDR2 FNYEAQ (reference sequence). The DNA for the CDR3 is TGTGCTAGCAGCCCCCGAGCGGGGGGTGCCCCCTCCTACAATGAGCAGTTCTTC. Translating it yields CASSPRAGGAPSYNEQFF.

V is TRBV11-3 and J is TRBJ2-5, with D possibly being TRBD2 (5 bases). Germline V gene sequence: CDR1 SGHNT, CDR2 YENEEA. The CDR3 spans 13 residues. V was trimmed by 1 base and J by 4 bases, leaving 7 bases between them. The CDR3 bases are TGTGCCAGCAGCTTAGGGCGGGCAGAGACCCAGTACTTC. Translating it yields CASSLGRAETQYF.

The J gene is TRBJ2-1, the V gene TRBV11-1; 8 nucleotides align to TRBD2. Trimming at V came to 3 bases and at J to 8 bases, leaving 6 bases not matched to a gene. CDR1 SGHAT and CDR2 FQDESV come from the germline V gene (reference sequence). CDR3 length: 14 residues. The CDR3 region is CASSFGRARDEQFF. CDR3 coding DNA: TGTGCCAGCAGCTTCGGGAGGGCCCGAGATGAGCAGTTCTTC.

The rearrangement joins TRBV2 to TRBJ2-2, with D possibly TRBD2 on 7 matching bases. Trimming pared 7 bases from V and 7 bases from J, leaving 22 bases between. This CDR3 is built from 16 residues. The germline V gene has CDR1 SNHLY and CDR2 FYNNEI. CDR3 protein: CASNPDRGAQGGELFF. In DNA form, the CDR3 reads TGTGCCAGCAACCCAGATCGGGGGGCGCAGGGCGGGGAGCTGTTTTTT. Together with reference TRBV2 and TRBJ2-2, the CDR3 gives the full variable domain: EPEVTQTPSHQVTQMGQEVILRCVPISNHLYFYWYRQILGQKVEFLVSFYNNEISEKSEIFDDQFSVERPDGSNFTLKIRSTKLEDSAMYFCASNPDRGAQGGELFFGEGSRLTVL.

The rearrangement links TRBV12-3 or TRBV12-4 to TRBJ1-5; 7 bases are shared with TRBD1. CDR3 size: 13 residues. J lost 7 bases, V lost 5 bases, and 5 bases had no gene match. CDR3: CASSAGQIQPQHF. CDR3 DNA sequence: TGTGCCAGCAGTGCGGGACAGATCCAGCCCCAGCATTTT.

V gene TRBV5-4 combines with J gene TRBJ2-1, with D perhaps TRBD2 (6 bases). Trimming cost V 4 bases and J 9 bases, with 11 bases left between them. Germline values: CDR1 SGHNT, CDR2 YYREEE (reference sequence). The CDR3 has 12 residues. In DNA form, the CDR3 reads TGTGCCAGCAGCCCCGGGGGTTCTGAGCAGTTCTTC. This codes for CASSPGGSEQFF.

This chain joins TRBV12-3 or TRBV12-4 and TRBJ1-2, with 8 positions matching TRBD1. With V trimmed by 7 bases and J by 8 bases, 9 bases remained unmatched. This CDR3 spans 13 amino acids. CDR3 amino acids: CASTYPRGRGYTF. CDR3 DNA: TGTGCCAGCACCTACCCCAGGGGGCGAGGCTACACCTTC.

V and J are TRBV28 and TRBJ2-1; 7 bases are shared with TRBD1. CDR1 and CDR2 (germline): MDHEN, SYDVKM. There are 15 residues in the CDR3. J gave up 7 bases and V 4 bases, and 10 bases lay outside the gene matches. In DNA, the CDR3 is TGTGCCAGCAGTTACGACAGGGCAGTTGGGAATGAGCAGTTCTTC. Its translation: CASSYDRAVGNEQFF.

The chain joins TRBV7-8 to TRBJ2-3; 8 bases fit TRBD2. The V gene end was trimmed by 5 bases and the J gene end by 0 bases; junction bases not matched to a gene: 1. The CDR3 consists of 14 residues. Germline V CDR1 and CDR2: SGHVS, FQNEAQ. The DNA for the CDR3 is TGTGCCAGCAGCCCGGGGGGGAGCACAGATACGCAGTATTTT. Translating it yields CASSPGGSTDTQYF.

This rearrangement joins TRBV7-2 to TRBJ2-3; 11 bases match TRBD2. Germline trimming cut 1 base from V and 14 bases from J; bases unmatched to any gene: 5. From germline, CDR1 is SGHTA and CDR2 FQGNSA. The CDR3 contains 13 residues. CDR3 loop: CASSLGLAGGAYF. As DNA, the CDR3 is TGTGCCAGCAGCTTAGGTCTAGCGGGAGGAGCGTATTTT.

This clone was seen just once. The chain has TRBV12-5 and TRBJ1-5, with D possibly being TRBD1 (6 bases). This CDR3 region has 18 residues. The V and J ends lost 5 bases and 2 bases respectively, with 22 bases between them. Germline CDR1 and CDR2: LGHNT and FRNRAP. This chain's CDR3 is CASGPPPYRVTGNQPQHF. CDR3 DNA sequence: TGTGCTAGTGGTCCCCCCCCATACAGGGTGACGGGCAATCAGCCCCAGCATTTT.

The genes are TRBV30 and TRBJ1-1; TRBD1 is a possible D gene (6 bases). V was shortened by 5 bases and J by 7 bases, with 8 bases between the two germline ends. The CDR3 sequence is 10 residues long. Germline loops: CDR1 GTSNPN, CDR2 SVGIG (reference sequence). The CDR3 region is CAWGQHEAFF. CDR3 DNA sequence: TGTGCCTGGGGACAGCATGAAGCTTTCTTT.

The rearrangement uses TRBV3-1 (or the pseudogene TRBV3-2) and TRBJ2-3; 10 bases map to TRBD1. The CDR3 is made up of 17 amino acids. The J segment lost 7 bases and the V segment lost 1 base, leaving 11 bases of the junction unmatched. The germline V gene encodes CDR1 LGHDT and CDR2 YNNKEL (reference sequence). CDR3 amino acids: CASSQVYDRGRENTQYF. Written as DNA, the CDR3 is TGTGCCAGCAGCCAAGTGTACGACAGGGGGCGCGAAAATACGCAGTATTTT.

V gene TRBV6-1 combines with J gene TRBJ2-7, with D possibly being TRBD2 (5 bases). V was cut by 2 bases and J by 2 bases, with 16 bases left in between. Germline V CDR1 and CDR2: MNHNS, SASEGT. The CDR3 covers 16 residues. The CDR3 sequence is CASSEFGGSAAYEQYF. The DNA of the CDR3 is TGTGCCAGCAGTGAATTTGGAGGTAGCGCAGCCTACGAGCAGTACTTC.

This sequence joins TRBV15 and TRBJ1-3, with D hard to call. CDR1 and CDR2 from the germline V gene are LNHNV and YYDKDF (reference sequence). There are 15 residues in the CDR3. V lost 0 bases and J 2 bases, leaving 8 bases between the germline ends. In nucleotides, the CDR3 is TGTGCCACCAGCAGAGATGCGGTAACTGGAAACACCATATATTTT. Amino acid sequence: CATSRDAVTGNTIYF.

This clone was detected once. The chain links TRBV27 to TRBJ1-2; a possible D gene is TRBD1 (5 bases). Germline lookup yields CDR1 MNHEY and CDR2 SMNVEV (reference sequence). V lost 3 bases and J lost 0, with 11 bases in between. CDR3 size: 15 residues. The CDR3 loop reads CASSFGGGPNYGYTF. CDR3 sequence (DNA): TGTGCCAGCAGTTTCGGGGGGGGTCCTAACTATGGCTACACCTTC.

The V gene is TRBV14, the J gene TRBJ2-7; TRBD2 aligns across 8 bases. The V gene end was trimmed by 2 bases and the J gene end by 7 bases; junction bases not matched to a gene: 10. CDR1 and CDR2 (germline): SGHDN, FVKESK. This CDR3 region has 15 residues. Here the CDR3 reads CASSQLSGGPEEQYF. The CDR3 DNA reads as TGTGCCAGCAGCCAATTATCGGGAGGGCCTGAAGAGCAGTACTTC. The entire variable domain, with the rest obtained from reference TRBV14 and TRBJ2-7, is as follows: EAGVTQFPSHSVIEKGQTVTLRCDPISGHDNLYWYRRVMGKEIKFLLHFVKESKQDESGMPNNRFLAERTGGTYSTLKVQPAELEDSGVYFCASSQLSGGPEEQYFGPGTRLTVT.

In DNA form, the CDR3 reads TGTGCCAGCAGCGTGACTAGCAGCTACGAGCAGTACTTC. Amino acids: CASSVTSSYEQYF. This chain joins TRBV7-2 and TRBJ2-7; TRBD2 matches 7 bases. The trim removed 5 bases at V and 3 bases at J, leaving 4 bases unmatched. The CDR3 covers 13 residues. The germline CDR1 and CDR2 sequences are SGHTA and FQGNSA.

This chain uses TRBV19 with TRBJ1-5, with D perhaps matching TRBD1 (5 bases). The CDR3 totals 13 residues. CDR1 LNHDA and CDR2 SQIVND come from the germline V gene (reference sequence). Trimming pared 7 bases from V and 11 bases from J, leaving 18 bases between. In nucleotides, the CDR3 is TGTGCCAGTAATTATCAGGGTACAACGGCCCAGCATTTT. It is translated as CASNYQGTTAQHF. The full variable domain, rest sourced from reference TRBV19 and TRBJ1-5, is DGGITQSPKYLFRKEGQNVTLSCEQNLNHDAMYWYRQDPGQGLRLIYYSQIVNDFQKGDIAEGYSVSREKKESFPLTVTSAQKNPTAFYLCASNYQGTTAQHFGDGTRLSIL.